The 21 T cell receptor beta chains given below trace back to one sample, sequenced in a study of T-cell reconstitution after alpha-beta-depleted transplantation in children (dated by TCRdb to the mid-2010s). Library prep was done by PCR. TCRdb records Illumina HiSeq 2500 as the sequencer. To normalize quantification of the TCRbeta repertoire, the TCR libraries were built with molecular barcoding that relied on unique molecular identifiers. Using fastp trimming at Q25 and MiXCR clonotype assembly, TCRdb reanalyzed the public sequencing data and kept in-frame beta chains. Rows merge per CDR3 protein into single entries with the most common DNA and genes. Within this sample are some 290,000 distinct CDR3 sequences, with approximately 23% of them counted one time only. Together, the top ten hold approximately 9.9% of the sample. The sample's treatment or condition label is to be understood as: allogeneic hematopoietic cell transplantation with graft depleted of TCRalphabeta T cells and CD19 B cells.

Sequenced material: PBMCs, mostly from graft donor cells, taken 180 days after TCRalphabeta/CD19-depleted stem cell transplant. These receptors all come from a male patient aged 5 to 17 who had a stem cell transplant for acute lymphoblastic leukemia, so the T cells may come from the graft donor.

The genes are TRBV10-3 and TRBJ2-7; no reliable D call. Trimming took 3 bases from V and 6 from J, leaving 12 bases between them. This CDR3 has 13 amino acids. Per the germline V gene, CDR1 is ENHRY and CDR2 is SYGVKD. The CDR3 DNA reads TGTGCCATCAGTGACCGCAGTGGCGGCGAGCAGTACTTC. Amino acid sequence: CAISDRSGGEQYF.

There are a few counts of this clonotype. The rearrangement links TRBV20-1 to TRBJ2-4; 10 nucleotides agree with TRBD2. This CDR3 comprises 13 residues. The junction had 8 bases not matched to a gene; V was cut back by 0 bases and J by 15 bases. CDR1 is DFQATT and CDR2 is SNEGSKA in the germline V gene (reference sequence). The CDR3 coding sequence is TGCAGTGCTAGAGAACCCAGGATAGCGGGAGGGTACTTC. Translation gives CSAREPRIAGGYF.

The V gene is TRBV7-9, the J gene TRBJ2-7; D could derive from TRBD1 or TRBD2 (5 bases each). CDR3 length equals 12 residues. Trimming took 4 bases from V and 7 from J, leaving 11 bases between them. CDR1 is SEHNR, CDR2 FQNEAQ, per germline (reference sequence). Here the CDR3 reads CASSWGRDEQYF. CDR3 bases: TGTGCCAGCAGCTGGGGGAGAGATGAGCAGTACTTC.

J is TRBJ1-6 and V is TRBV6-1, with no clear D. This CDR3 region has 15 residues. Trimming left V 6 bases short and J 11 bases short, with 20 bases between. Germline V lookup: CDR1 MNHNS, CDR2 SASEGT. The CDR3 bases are TGTGCCAGCAGCCATCCACCTAGGGTTGGTACACCCCTCCACTTT. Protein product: CASSHPPRVGTPLHF.

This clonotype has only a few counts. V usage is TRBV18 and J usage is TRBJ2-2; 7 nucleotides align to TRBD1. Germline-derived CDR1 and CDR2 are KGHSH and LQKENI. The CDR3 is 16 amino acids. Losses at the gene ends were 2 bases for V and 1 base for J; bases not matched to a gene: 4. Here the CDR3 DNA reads TGTGCCAGCTCACCATGGGGGACAGAGAACACCGGGGAGCTGTTTTTT. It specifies CASSPWGTENTGELFF. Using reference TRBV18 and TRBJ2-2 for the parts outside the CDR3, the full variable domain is NAGVMQNPRHLVRRRGQEARLRCSPMKGHSHVYWYRQLPEEGLKFMVYLQKENIIDESGMPKERFSAEFPKEGPSILRIQQVVRGDSAAYFCASSPWGTENTGELFFGEGSRLTVL.

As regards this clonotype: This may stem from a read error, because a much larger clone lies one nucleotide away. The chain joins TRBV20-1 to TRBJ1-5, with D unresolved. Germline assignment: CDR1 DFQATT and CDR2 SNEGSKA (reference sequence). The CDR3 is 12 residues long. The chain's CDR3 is CSVREGNQPQHF. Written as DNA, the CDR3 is TGCAGTGTTAGAGAGGGCAATCAGCCCCAGCATTTT.

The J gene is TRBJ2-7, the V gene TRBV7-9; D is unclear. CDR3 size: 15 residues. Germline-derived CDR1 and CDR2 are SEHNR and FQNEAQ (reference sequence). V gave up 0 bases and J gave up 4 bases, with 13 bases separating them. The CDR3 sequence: CASSLARRVGYEQYF. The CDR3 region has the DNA TGTGCCAGCAGCTTAGCGCGAAGGGTTGGTTACGAGCAGTACTTC.

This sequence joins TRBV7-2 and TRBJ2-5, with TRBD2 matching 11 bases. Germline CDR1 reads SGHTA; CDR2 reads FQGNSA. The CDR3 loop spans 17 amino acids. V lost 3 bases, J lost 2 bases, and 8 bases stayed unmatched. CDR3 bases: TGTGCCAGCAGCTTTATAGCGGGAGGGGCTATTCAAGAGACCCAGTACTTC. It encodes CASSFIAGGAIQETQYF.

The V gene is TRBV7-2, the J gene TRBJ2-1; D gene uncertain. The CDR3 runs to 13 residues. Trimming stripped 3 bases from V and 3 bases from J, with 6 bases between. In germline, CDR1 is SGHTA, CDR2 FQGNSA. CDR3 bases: TGTGCCAGCAGCTTCCAGGTCTACAATGAGCAGTTCTTC. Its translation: CASSFQVYNEQFF.

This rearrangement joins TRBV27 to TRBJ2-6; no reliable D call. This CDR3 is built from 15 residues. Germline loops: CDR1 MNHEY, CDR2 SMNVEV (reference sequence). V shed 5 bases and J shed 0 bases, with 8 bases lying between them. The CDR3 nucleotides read TGTGCCAGCAGTCGCGGCGACTCTGGGGCCAACGTCCTGACTTTC. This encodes CASSRGDSGANVLTF. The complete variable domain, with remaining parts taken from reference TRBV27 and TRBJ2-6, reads EAQVTQNPRYLITVTGKKLTVTCSQNMNHEYMSWYRQDPGLGLRQIYYSMNVEVTDKGDVPEGYKVSRKEKRNFPLILESPSPNQTSLYFCASSRGDSGANVLTFGAGSRLTVL.

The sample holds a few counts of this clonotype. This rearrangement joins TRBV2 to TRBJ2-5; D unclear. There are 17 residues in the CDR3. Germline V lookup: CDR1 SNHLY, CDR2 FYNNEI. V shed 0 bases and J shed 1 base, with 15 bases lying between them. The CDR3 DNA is TGTGCCAGCAGTGAAGCTTCGGCAGGATTAATCCAAGAGACCCAGTACTTC. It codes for CASSEASAGLIQETQYF. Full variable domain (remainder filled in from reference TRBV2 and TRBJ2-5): EPEVTQTPSHQVTQMGQEVILRCVPISNHLYFYWYRQILGQKVEFLVSFYNNEISEKSEIFDDQFSVERPDGSNFTLKIRSTKLEDSAMYFCASSEASAGLIQETQYFGPGTRLLVL.

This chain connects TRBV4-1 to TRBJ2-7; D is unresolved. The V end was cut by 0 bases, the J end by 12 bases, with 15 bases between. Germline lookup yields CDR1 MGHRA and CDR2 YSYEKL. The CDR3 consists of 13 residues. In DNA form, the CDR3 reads TGCGCCAGCAGCCAAGATCTTGAGTGGGCGTTGTACTTC. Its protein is CASSQDLEWALYF.

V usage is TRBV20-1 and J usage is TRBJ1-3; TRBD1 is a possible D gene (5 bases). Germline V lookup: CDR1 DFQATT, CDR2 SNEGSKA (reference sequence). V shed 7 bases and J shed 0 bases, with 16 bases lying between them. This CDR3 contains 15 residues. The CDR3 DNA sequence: TGCAGTGGAAGGCAGGGAACCCTCTCTGGAAACACCATATATTTT. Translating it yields CSGRQGTLSGNTIYF.

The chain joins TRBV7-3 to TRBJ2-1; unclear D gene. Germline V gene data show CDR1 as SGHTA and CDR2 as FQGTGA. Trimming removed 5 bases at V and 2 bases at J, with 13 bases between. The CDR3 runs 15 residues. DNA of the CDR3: TGTGCCAGCAGCCAACCTGGACGGCCCTACAATGAGCAGTTCTTC. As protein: CASSQPGRPYNEQFF.

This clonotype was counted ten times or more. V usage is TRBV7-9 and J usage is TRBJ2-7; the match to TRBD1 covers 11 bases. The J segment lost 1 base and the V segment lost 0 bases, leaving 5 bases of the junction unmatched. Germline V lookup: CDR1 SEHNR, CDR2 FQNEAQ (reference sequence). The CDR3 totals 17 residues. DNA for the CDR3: TGTGCCAGCAGCTTAGCGCTTGGGGACAGGGGGTCCTACGAGCAGTACTTC. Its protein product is CASSLALGDRGSYEQYF. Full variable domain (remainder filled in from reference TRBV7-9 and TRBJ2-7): DTGVSQNPRHKITKRGQNVTFRCDPISEHNRLYWYRQTLGQGPEFLTYFQNEAQLEKSRLLSDRFSAERPKGSFSTLEIQRTEQGDSAMYLCASSLALGDRGSYEQYFGPGTRLTVT.

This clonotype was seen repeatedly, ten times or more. CDR3 in DNA: TGTGCCACCAGCAGAGGACAAGGGTGGGAGACCCAGTACTTC. It specifies CATSRGQGWETQYF. V is TRBV15 and J is TRBJ2-5; D gene uncertain. Trimming removed 1 base from V and 5 bases from J, with 11 bases in between. In germline, CDR1 is LNHNV, CDR2 YYDKDF (reference sequence). CDR3 length equals 14 residues. The complete variable domain, with remaining parts taken from reference TRBV15 and TRBJ2-5, reads DAMVIQNPRYQVTQFGKPVTLSCSQTLNHNVMYWYQQKSSQAPKLLFHYYDKDFNNEADTPDNFQSRRPNTSFCFLDIRSPGLGDTAMYLCATSRGQGWETQYFGPGTRLLVL.

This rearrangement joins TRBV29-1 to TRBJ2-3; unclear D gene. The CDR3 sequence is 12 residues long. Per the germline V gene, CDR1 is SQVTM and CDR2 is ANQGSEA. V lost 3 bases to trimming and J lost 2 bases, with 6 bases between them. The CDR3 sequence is CSVDLFTDTQYF. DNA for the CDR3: TGCAGCGTTGACCTATTCACAGATACGCAGTATTTT.

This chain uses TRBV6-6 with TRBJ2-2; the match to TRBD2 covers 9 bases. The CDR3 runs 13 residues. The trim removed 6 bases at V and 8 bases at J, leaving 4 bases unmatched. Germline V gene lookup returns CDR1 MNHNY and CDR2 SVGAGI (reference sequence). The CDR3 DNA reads TGTGCCAGCAGGCGGGAGGGCCCGGGGGAGCTGTTTTTT. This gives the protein CASRREGPGELFF.

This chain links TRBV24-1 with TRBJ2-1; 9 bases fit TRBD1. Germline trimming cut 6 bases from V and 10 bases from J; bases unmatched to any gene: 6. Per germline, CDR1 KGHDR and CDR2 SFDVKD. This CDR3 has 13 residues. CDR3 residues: CATSRTGAREQFF. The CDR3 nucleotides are TGTGCCACCAGTAGGACAGGGGCTCGGGAGCAGTTCTTC.

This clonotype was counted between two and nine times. The CDR3 sequence is CASSLAGTTFTDTQYF. DNA of the CDR3: TGTGCCAGCAGCTTAGCGGGGACTACCTTCACAGATACGCAGTATTTT. The genes are TRBV7-9 and TRBJ2-3; 7 bases map to TRBD2. From germline, CDR1 is SEHNR and CDR2 FQNEAQ (reference sequence). J lost 2 bases, V lost 0 bases, and 5 bases had no gene match. The CDR3 runs to 16 residues.

Here the CDR3 reads CASRQQGPYQPQHF. CDR3 DNA sequence: TGTGCCAGCAGGCAACAGGGGCCCTATCAGCCCCAGCATTTT. The chain links TRBV12-3 or TRBV12-4 to TRBJ1-5, with 7 positions matching TRBD1. V dropped 6 bases and J dropped 5; count of bases not matched to a gene: 7. The CDR3 contains 14 residues.